These 10 T cell receptor beta chains came from one sample sequenced in a study of OX40 agonist ivuxolimab in advanced cancers. Assay used: immunoSEQ multiplex PCR; TCRdb lists only in-frame clones, some missing. The sample consists of more than 35,000 clones, around 73% of them appearing once. The sequencing used CD4+ or CD8+ T cells sorted from blood, collected in a trial of the OX40 agonist ivuxolimab. These receptors were taken from an adult with an advanced solid tumor such as melanoma, head and neck, liver or kidney cancer.

The chain uses TRBV7-9 and TRBJ2-1, with 7 bases fitting TRBD2. From germline, CDR1 is SEHNR and CDR2 FQNEAQ (reference sequence). Unmatched junction bases numbered 5, after V lost 4 bases and J lost 8 bases. The CDR3 runs to 13 residues. CDR3 nucleotide sequence: TGTGCCAGCAGCTCGAGCGGGGCTGATGAGCAGTTCTTC. Its protein is CASSSSGADEQFF.

CDR3 nucleotides: TGTGCCAGCAGCGTAGTAAGGGGAGGGCACACTGAAGCTTTCTTT. This translates into CASSVVRGGHTEAFF. The gene calls are TRBV9 and TRBJ1-1, with a possible D match to TRBD1 (5 bases). The CDR3 contains 15 residues. The V end was cut by 0 bases, the J end by 3 bases, with 12 bases between. CDR1 and CDR2 from the germline V gene are SGDLS and YYNGEE.

CDR3 nucleotides: TGTGCCAGCAGTTCAGGGGCGCACTATGGCTACACCTTC. This codes for CASSSGAHYGYTF. J is TRBJ1-2 and V is TRBV28; D may be TRBD1 (6 bases). Germline V gene sequence: CDR1 MDHEN, CDR2 SYDVKM. CDR3 length: 13 residues. The germline V and J ends were trimmed by 4 bases and 3 bases, with 9 bases remaining between them.

This chain connects TRBV19 to TRBJ2-7; 9 positions agree with TRBD1. With 3 bases clipped from V and 0 bases from J, the junction kept 9 bases outside the gene matches. The CDR3 has 17 residues. Germline V CDR1 and CDR2: LNHDA, SQIVND (reference sequence). This CDR3 is CASSMALGQGSSYEQYF. CDR3 DNA: TGTGCCAGTAGTATGGCCCTCGGACAGGGGAGCTCCTACGAGCAGTACTTC.

A single count supports this clone. The rearrangement joins TRBV6-1 to TRBJ2-1; 13 bases are shared with TRBD2. Germline V lookup: CDR1 MNHNS, CDR2 SASEGT. V was clipped by 5 bases and J by 6 bases; unmatched bases: 4. The CDR3 has 15 residues. In nucleotides, the CDR3 is TGTGCCAGCAGTCCCCGGACTAGCGGGGGCAATGAGCAGTTCTTC. Protein sequence: CASSPRTSGGNEQFF.

V usage is TRBV11-3 and J usage is TRBJ2-7, with TRBD1 matching over 7 bases. The V gene end was trimmed by 5 bases and the J gene end by 4 bases; junction bases not matched to a gene: 2. Germline values: CDR1 SGHNT, CDR2 YENEEA. CDR3 length: 12 residues. DNA of the CDR3: TGTGCCAGCAGCCTGACAGGGTACGAGCAGTACTTC. This translates into CASSLTGYEQYF.

The rearrangement links TRBV5-8 to TRBJ2-4; 11 bases align to TRBD2. The CDR3 runs to 17 residues. Per the germline V gene, CDR1 is SGHTS and CDR2 is YDEGEE. The trim removed 2 bases at V and 3 bases at J, leaving 7 bases unmatched. This chain's CDR3 is CASSFSLAGGIKNIQYF. DNA for the CDR3: TGTGCCAGCAGCTTTAGTCTAGCGGGAGGTATCAAAAACATTCAGTACTTC.

CDR3 coding DNA: TGTGCCAGCAGCTTTCAGGGACCGTACGAGCAGTACTTC. Translating gives CASSFQGPYEQYF. This chain joins TRBV11-2 and TRBJ2-7; D is perhaps TRBD1 or TRBD2 (5 bases each). The CDR3 has 13 residues. Trimming cost V 3 bases and J 4 bases, with 10 bases left between them. The germline V gene has CDR1 SGHAT and CDR2 FQNNGV. Full variable domain (outside the CDR3, taken from reference TRBV11-2 and TRBJ2-7): EAGVAQSPRYKIIEKRQSVAFWCNPISGHATLYWYQQILGQGPKLLIQFQNNGVVDDSQLPKDRFSAERLKGVDSTLKIQPAKLEDSAVYLCASSFQGPYEQYFGPGTRLTVT.

This clone was observed a handful of times. The V and J genes are TRBV7-9 and TRBJ2-2, with a tentative D call TRBD1 (6 bases). CDR3 size: 17 residues. CDR1 and CDR2 from the germline V gene are SEHNR and FQNEAQ (reference sequence). V dropped 3 bases and J dropped 5 bases, with 19 bases sitting between them. CDR3 sequence: CASSLFGGGQGTGELFF. As DNA, the CDR3 is TGTGCCAGCAGCTTGTTCGGTGGGGGCCAGGGGACCGGGGAGCTGTTTTTT.

The chain combines TRBV28 with TRBJ2-2, with 7 bases that match TRBD2. This CDR3 has 17 amino acids. Trimming at V came to 9 bases and at J to 2 bases, leaving 15 bases not matched to a gene. The V gene's germline CDR1 is MDHEN and CDR2 SYDVKM. The CDR3 loop is CASLSGGSGVNTGELFF. The CDR3 DNA reads as TGTGCCAGTCTTTCTGGTGGAAGCGGGGTCAACACCGGGGAGCTGTTTTTT.